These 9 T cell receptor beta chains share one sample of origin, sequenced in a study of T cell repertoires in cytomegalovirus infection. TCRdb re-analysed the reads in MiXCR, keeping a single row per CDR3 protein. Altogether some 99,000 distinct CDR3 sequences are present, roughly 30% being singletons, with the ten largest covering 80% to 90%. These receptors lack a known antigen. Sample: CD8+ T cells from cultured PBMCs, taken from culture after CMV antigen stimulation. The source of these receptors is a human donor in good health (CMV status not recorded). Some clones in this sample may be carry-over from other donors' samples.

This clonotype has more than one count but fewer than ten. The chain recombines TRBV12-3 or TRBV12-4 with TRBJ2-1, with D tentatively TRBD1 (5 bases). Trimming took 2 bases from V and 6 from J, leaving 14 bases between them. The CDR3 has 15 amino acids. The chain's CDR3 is CASSLLGLEGNEQFF. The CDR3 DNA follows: TGTGCCAGCAGTTTATTGGGGCTAGAAGGCAATGAGCAGTTCTTC.

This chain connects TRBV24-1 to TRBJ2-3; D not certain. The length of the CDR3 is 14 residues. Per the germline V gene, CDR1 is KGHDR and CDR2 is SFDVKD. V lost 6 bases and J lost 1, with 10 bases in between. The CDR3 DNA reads TGTGCCACCAGTCCCGCTTCTGGCACAGATACGCAGTATTTT. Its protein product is CATSPASGTDTQYF.

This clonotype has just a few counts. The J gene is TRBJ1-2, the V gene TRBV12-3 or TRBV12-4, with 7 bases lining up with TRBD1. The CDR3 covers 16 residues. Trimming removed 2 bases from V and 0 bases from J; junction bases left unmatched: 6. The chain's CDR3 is CASSLPGQFSNYGYTF. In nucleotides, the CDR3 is TGTGCCAGCAGTTTACCGGGACAGTTTTCTAACTATGGCTACACCTTC.

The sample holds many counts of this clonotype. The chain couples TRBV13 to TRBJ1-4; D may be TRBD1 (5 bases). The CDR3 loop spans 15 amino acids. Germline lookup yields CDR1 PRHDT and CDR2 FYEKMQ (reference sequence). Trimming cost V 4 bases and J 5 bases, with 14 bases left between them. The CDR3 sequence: CASSWRGAVNEKLFF. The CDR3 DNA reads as TGTGCCAGCAGCTGGCGGGGCGCGGTGAATGAAAAACTGTTTTTT.

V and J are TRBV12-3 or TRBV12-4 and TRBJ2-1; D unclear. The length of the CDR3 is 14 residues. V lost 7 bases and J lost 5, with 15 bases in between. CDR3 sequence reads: CASTPGQVHNEQFF. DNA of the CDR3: TGTGCCAGCACCCCGGGCCAGGTACACAATGAGCAGTTCTTC.

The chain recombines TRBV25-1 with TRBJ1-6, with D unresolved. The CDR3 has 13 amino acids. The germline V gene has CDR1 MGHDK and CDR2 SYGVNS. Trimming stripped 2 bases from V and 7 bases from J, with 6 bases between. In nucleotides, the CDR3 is TGTGCCAGCAGTGAAACAGAAAATTCACCCCTCCACTTT. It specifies CASSETENSPLHF.

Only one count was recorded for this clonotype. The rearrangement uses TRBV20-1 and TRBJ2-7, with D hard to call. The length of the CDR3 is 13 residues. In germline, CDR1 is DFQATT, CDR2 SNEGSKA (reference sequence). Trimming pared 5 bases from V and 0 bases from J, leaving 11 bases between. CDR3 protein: CSAEDAHSYEQYF. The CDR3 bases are TGCAGTGCTGAAGACGCCCACTCCTACGAGCAGTACTTC.

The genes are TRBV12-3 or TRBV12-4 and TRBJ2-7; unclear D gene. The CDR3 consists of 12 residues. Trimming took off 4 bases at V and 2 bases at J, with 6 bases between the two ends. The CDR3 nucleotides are TGTGCCAGCAGTTCCATAGCCTACGAGCAGTACTTC. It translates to CASSSIAYEQYF.

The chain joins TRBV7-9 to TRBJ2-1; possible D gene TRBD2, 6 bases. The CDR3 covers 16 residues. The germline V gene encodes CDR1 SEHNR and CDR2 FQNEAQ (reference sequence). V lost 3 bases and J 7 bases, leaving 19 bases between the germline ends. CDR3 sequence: CASSFRDGGLWNEQFF. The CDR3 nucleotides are TGTGCCAGCAGCTTCCGAGACGGGGGTCTCTGGAATGAGCAGTTCTTC.